This is a list of T cell receptor beta chains from one sample in a study of blood T cell repertoires in COVID-19. Sequencing used immunoSEQ multiplex PCR; TCRdb keeps in-frame clones, though not all of them. Among a few hundred thousand clones listed, 85% to 90% were seen once. Sequencing was carried out using peripheral blood. These receptors all stem from a human donor in a cohort sampled during active COVID-19. Both conserved end residues are part of each CDR3. D genes are given only for firm matches. Rows give clone size only sometimes, using once, few, many, or a class for an expanded clone.

CDR3 DNA,CDR3 protein,D gene,clone size,V gene,J gene
TGTGCCAGCTCACCTGAGGGGTTAGGGGGCGCCGATAGCTATGGCTACACCTTC,CASSPEGLGGADSYGYTF,TRBD1,.,TRBV18,TRBJ1-2
TGTGCCAGCAGCGCGGCAGGGCGGGGGCAAGAGACCCAGTACTTC,CASSAAGRGQETQYF,TRBD2,.,TRBV5-4,TRBJ2-5
TGTGCCAGCAGCCATACGGTGACTCTGACTGGTGAGCAGTACTTC,CASSHTVTLTGEQYF,.,.,TRBV7-2,TRBJ2-7
TGTGCCTGGGCGCCAGGGGAAATCTACGAGCAGTACTTC,CAWAPGEIYEQYF,.,.,TRBV30,TRBJ2-7
TGTGCCAGCAGTGAATACGGGACAGGGGGTAATTCACCCCTCCACTTT,CASSEYGTGGNSPLHF,TRBD1,.,TRBV25-1,TRBJ1-6
TGTGCCAGCAGCTTGGAGAGGACAATGAGTTCACCCCTCCACTTT,CASSLERTMSSPLHF,.,once,TRBV5-4,TRBJ1-6
TGTGCCAGCAGCTTAACAGGGACTAGCGGGAGCGCAGATACGCAGTATTTT,CASSLTGTSGSADTQYF,TRBD2,.,TRBV7-2,TRBJ2-3
TGTGCCAGCAGGTCGGGGAACTATGGCTACACCTTC,CASRSGNYGYTF,.,.,TRBV28,TRBJ1-2
TGTGCCAGCAGCTTCAGCGCATTTTTCAGTGAGCAGTTCTTC,CASSFSAFFSEQFF,.,.,TRBV11-3,TRBJ2-1
TGTGCCACCAGCAGAGACCCCGGGGGGGTTGGGTCACCCCTCCACTTT,CATSRDPGGVGSPLHF,.,.,TRBV15,TRBJ1-6
TGTGCCAGCTCACTTGGGGACAGGGGGCGCGGAGAGACCCAGTACTTC,CASSLGDRGRGETQYF,TRBD1,.,TRBV18,TRBJ2-5
TGTGCCAGCAGCTTAAGTGGGTACAGGGGAGTATACGAGCAGTACTTC,CASSLSGYRGVYEQYF,TRBD1,.,TRBV7-3,TRBJ2-7
TGTGCCAGCAGCCAAGTCCTGGAACCGGGCGAGCAGTACTTC,CASSQVLEPGEQYF,.,.,TRBV3-1/TRBV3-2,TRBJ2-7
TGCAGCGTTGAAAGAGACACCGCCTACGAGCAGTACTTC,CSVERDTAYEQYF,.,.,TRBV29-1,TRBJ2-7
TGTGCCAGCAGCGTAATGGACAGGGGGCCTATCGGGGAGCTGTTTTTT,CASSVMDRGPIGELFF,TRBD1,once,TRBV9,TRBJ2-2
TGCGCCAGCAGCGTCCGGGGGGCTCTCCAAACTGAGCAGTTCTTC,CASSVRGALQTEQFF,.,.,TRBV4-1,TRBJ2-1
TGTGCCAGCACCACCCGGACAGGGGGCGCGGCGTACACCGGGGAGCTGTTTTTT,CASTTRTGGAAYTGELFF,TRBD1,.,TRBV27,TRBJ2-2
TGTGCCAGCAGTTACCCGACAGGGGAGATTGTCACTGAAGCTTTCTTT,CASSYPTGEIVTEAFF,TRBD1,few,TRBV6-2/TRBV6-3,TRBJ1-1
TGTGCCTGGAGTGTACTTGAGAATTCACCCCTCCACTTT,CAWSVLENSPLHF,.,.,TRBV30,TRBJ1-6
TGTGCCAGCAGCTCTATCAGGGGGCTAAGAAACACTGAAGCTTTCTTT,CASSSIRGLRNTEAFF,TRBD1,.,TRBV11-2,TRBJ1-1
TGTGCCAGCAGCTTTGACCCCACCAGACTAGTTGAGGAGACCCAGTACTTC,CASSFDPTRLVEETQYF,.,.,TRBV7-8,TRBJ2-5
TGTGCCAGCAGGGGGGGACTAGCGGGAATCACCGGGGAGCTGTTTTTT,CASRGGLAGITGELFF,TRBD2,.,TRBV9,TRBJ2-2
TGTGCCAGTAGTAACAGGAGATACTATGGCTACACCTTC,CASSNRRYYGYTF,.,.,TRBV19,TRBJ1-2
TGTGCCAGCAGTGGGGGTCGGACTAGCGGACAAGAGACCCAGTACTTC,CASSGGRTSGQETQYF,TRBD2,.,TRBV2,TRBJ2-5
TGTGCCAGCAGCCCCACAGACCGACGTAGCGGCACCGGGGAGCTGTTTTTT,CASSPTDRRSGTGELFF,.,.,TRBV7-3,TRBJ2-2
TGCAGCCTCGGACTAGCGGGAGCAGAGACCCAGTACTTC,CSLGLAGAETQYF,TRBD2,.,TRBV29-1,TRBJ2-5
TGTGCCAGCAGAAGGAATCCACTTGGGGCAACCTCTGAAGCTTTCTTT,CASRRNPLGATSEAFF,.,.,TRBV5-6,TRBJ1-1
TGCGCCAGCAGCCAGGCGTTCGGCACTGAAGCTTTCTTT,CASSQAFGTEAFF,.,few,TRBV5-1,TRBJ1-1
TGTGCCATCACGGCCCGGGACACCCGCTGGGGCACAGATACGCAGTATTTT,CAITARDTRWGTDTQYF,.,.,TRBV10-3,TRBJ2-3
TGCGCCAGCAGCTTGTTTCGTGGGACAGGGAACTCTGGGGCCAACGTCCTGACTTTC,CASSLFRGTGNSGANVLTF,TRBD1,.,TRBV5-1,TRBJ2-6
TGTGCCAGCGCAGTCCTTACCGGGTCACCAGGGGGCTACACCTTC,CASAVLTGSPGGYTF,.,.,TRBV6-5,TRBJ1-2
TGCAGCGGGGGCCCCACGGGGCAAGAGACCCAGTACTTC,CSGGPTGQETQYF,.,.,TRBV29-1,TRBJ2-5
TGTGCCAGCAGTTTGGGGCAGTTTAATGAAAAACTGTTTTTT,CASSLGQFNEKLFF,.,few,TRBV7-9,TRBJ1-4
TGTGCCAGCAGCTTAAATCCCGCGGGTGAGCAGTTCTTC,CASSLNPAGEQFF,.,few,TRBV5-6,TRBJ2-1
TGTGCCAGCAGTTTATATCGGGGGAAACGAGGGGATACGCAGTATTTT,CASSLYRGKRGDTQYF,.,.,TRBV27,TRBJ2-3
TGTGCCAGCAGCTTAAGGCCCTCACAGGGGGCTGTTAATTCACCCCTCCACTTT,CASSLRPSQGAVNSPLHF,TRBD1,.,TRBV7-9,TRBJ1-6
TGTGCCTGGAGTCGCGGGACAGGGGGCGCGAGGGGCTACACCTTC,CAWSRGTGGARGYTF,TRBD1,.,TRBV30,TRBJ1-2
TGTGCCAGCAGTTTATCCGGAGGCCTCTCTGGAAACACCATATATTTT,CASSLSGGLSGNTIYF,.,.,TRBV28,TRBJ1-3
TGTGCCAGCAGTGACTCCAGCTCCAGCGGGGGGGTGGGTGAGCAGTTCTTC,CASSDSSSSGGVGEQFF,TRBD2,.,TRBV6-4,TRBJ2-1
TGTGCCAGGGAAAACCCTCAGGATAGCAATCAGCCCCAGCATTTT,CARENPQDSNQPQHF,.,.,TRBV19,TRBJ1-5
TGTGCCAGCAGCCCCCAGGTGGCCCCCTACGAGCAGTACTTC,CASSPQVAPYEQYF,.,.,TRBV7-9,TRBJ2-7